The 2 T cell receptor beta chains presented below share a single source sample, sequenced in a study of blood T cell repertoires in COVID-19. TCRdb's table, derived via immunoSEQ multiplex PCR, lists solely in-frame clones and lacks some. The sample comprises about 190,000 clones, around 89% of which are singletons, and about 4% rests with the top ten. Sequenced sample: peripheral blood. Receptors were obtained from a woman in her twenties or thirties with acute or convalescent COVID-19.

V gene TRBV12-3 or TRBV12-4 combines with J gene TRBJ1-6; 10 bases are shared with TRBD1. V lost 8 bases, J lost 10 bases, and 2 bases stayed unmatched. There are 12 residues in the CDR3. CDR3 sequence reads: CASGDRGSPLHF. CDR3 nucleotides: TGTGCCAGCGGGGACAGGGGATCACCCCTCCACTTT.

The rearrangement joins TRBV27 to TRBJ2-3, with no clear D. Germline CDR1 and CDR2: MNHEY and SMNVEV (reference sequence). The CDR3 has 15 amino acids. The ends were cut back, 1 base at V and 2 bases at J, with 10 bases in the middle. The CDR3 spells CASSLLSSLTDTQYF. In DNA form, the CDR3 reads TGTGCCAGCAGTTTATTGTCCTCTCTCACAGATACGCAGTATTTT.